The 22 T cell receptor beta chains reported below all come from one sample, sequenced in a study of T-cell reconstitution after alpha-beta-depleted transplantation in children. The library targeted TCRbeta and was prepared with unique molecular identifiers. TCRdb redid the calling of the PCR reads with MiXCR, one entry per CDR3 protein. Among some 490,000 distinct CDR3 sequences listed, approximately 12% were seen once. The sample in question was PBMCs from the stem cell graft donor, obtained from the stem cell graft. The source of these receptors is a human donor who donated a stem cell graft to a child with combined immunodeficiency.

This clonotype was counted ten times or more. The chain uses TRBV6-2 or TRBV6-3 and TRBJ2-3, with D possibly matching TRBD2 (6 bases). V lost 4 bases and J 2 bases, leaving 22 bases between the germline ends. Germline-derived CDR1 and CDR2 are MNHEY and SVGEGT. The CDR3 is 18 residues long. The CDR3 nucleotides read TGTGCCAGCAGTTCACTCAAGGGTTGGCTAGCGTTCACAGATACGCAGTATTTT. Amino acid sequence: CASSSLKGWLAFTDTQYF.

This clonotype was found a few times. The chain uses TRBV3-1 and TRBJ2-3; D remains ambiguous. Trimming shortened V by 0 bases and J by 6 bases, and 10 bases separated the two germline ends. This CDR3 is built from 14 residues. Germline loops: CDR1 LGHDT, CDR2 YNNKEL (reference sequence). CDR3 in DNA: TGTGCCAGCAGCCAAGACCCTCTCACGGATACGCAGTATTTT. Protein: CASSQDPLTDTQYF.

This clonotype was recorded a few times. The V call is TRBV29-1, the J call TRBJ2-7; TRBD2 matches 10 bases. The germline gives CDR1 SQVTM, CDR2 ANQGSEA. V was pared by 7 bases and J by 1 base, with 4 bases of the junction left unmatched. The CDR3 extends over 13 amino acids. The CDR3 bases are TGCAGCGGTGGAGCGGGAGGGTCCTACGAGCAGTACTTC. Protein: CSGGAGGSYEQYF.

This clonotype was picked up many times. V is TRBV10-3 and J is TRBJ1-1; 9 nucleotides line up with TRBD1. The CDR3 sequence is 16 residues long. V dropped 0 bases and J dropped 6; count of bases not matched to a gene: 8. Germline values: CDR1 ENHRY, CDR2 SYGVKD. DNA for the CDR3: TGTGCCATCAGTGAGTCGAATTGGGACAGGGTCTCTGAAGCTTTCTTT. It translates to CAISESNWDRVSEAFF.

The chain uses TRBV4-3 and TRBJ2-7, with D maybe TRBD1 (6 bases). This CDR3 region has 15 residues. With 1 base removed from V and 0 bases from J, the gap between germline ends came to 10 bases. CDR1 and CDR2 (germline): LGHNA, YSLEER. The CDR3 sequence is CASSQGNRVSYEQYF. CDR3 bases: TGCGCCAGCAGCCAAGGGAACAGGGTCTCCTACGAGCAGTACTTC.

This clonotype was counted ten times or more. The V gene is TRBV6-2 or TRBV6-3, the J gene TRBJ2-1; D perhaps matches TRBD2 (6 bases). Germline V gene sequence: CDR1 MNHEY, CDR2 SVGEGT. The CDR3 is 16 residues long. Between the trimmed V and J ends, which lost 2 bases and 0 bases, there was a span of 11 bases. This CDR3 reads CASSYIRGSSYNEQFF. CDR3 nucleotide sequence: TGTGCCAGCAGTTACATCCGGGGGAGCTCCTACAATGAGCAGTTCTTC.

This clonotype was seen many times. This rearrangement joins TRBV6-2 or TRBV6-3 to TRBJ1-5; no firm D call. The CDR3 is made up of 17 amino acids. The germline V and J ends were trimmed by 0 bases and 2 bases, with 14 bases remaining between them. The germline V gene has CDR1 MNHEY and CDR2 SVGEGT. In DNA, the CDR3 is TGTGCCAGCAGTTACTCGACTCTAGTTTCGGGCAATCAGCCCCAGCATTTT. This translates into CASSYSTLVSGNQPQHF.

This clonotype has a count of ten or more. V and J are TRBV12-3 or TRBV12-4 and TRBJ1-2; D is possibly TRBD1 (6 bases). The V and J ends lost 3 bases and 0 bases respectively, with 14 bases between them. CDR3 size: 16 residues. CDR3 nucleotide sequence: TGTGCCAGCAGTTTGGGGCCCTGGACAGCTAACTATGGCTACACCTTC. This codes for CASSLGPWTANYGYTF.

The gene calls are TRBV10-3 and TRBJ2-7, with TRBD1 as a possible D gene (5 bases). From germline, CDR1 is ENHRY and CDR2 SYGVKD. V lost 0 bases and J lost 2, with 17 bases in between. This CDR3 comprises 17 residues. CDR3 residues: CAISESWPQGRTYEQYF. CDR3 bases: TGTGCCATCAGTGAGTCATGGCCCCAGGGAAGAACCTACGAGCAGTACTTC.

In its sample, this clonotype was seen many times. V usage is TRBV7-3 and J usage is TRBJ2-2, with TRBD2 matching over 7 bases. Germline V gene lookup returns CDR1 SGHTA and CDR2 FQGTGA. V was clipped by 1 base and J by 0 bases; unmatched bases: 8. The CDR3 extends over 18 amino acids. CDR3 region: CASSLMPSGLANTGELFF. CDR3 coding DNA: TGTGCCAGCAGCTTAATGCCTAGCGGACTCGCGAACACCGGGGAGCTGTTTTTT.

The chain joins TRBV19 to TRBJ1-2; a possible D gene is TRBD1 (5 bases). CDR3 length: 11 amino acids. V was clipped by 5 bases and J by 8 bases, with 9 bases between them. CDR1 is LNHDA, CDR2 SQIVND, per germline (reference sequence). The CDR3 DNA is TGTGCCAGTAGTCTGGGGACGGGCTACACCTTC. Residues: CASSLGTGYTF.

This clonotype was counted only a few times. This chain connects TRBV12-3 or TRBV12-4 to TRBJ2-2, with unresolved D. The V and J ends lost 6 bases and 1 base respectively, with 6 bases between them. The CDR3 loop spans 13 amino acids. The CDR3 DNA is TGTGCCAGCAGGTCCGGGAACACCGGGGAGCTGTTTTTT. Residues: CASRSGNTGELFF.

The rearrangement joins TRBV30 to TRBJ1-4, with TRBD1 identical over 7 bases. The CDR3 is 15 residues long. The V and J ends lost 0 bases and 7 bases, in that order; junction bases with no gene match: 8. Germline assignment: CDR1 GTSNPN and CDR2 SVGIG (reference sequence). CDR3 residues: CAWSVRSRGFEKLFF. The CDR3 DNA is TGTGCCTGGAGTGTACGGTCCAGGGGGTTTGAAAAACTGTTTTTT.

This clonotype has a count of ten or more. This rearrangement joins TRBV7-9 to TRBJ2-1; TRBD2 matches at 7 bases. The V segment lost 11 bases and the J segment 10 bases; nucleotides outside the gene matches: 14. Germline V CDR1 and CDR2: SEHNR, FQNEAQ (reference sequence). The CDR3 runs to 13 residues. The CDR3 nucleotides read TGTGCCTCCGCCCCGGTCGGGGGAGGGGAGCAGTTCTTC. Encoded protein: CASAPVGGGEQFF.

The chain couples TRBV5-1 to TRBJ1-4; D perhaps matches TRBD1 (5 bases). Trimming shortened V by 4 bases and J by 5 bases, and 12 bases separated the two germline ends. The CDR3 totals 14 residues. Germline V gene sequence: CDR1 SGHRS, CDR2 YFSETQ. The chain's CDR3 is CASSPGTVNEKLFF. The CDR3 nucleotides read TGCGCCAGCAGCCCCGGGACGGTGAATGAAAAACTGTTTTTT.

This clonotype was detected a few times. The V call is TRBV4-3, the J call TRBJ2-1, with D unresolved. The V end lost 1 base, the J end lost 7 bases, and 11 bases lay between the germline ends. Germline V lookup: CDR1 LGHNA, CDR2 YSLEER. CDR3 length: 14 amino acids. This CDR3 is CASSQVLPENEQFF. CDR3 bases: TGCGCCAGCAGCCAAGTCCTACCCGAGAATGAGCAGTTCTTC.

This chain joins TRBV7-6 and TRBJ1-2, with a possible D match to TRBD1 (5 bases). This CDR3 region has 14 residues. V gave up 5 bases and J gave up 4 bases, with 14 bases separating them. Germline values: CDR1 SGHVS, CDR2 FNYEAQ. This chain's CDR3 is CASSPHTGSYGYTF. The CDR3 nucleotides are TGTGCCAGCAGCCCCCACACAGGTTCCTATGGCTACACCTTC.

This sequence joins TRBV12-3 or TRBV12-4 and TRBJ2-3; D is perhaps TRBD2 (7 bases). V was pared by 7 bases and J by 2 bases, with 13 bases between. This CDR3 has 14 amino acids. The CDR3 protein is CASKGGADTDTQYF. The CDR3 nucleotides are TGTGCCAGCAAGGGGGGGGCCGACACAGATACGCAGTATTTT.

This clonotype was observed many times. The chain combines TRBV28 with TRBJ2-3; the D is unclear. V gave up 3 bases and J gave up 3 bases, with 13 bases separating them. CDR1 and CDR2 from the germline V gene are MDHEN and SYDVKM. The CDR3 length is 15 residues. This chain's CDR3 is CASSFERVRTDTQYF. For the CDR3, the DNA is TGTGCCAGCAGTTTCGAGCGAGTCAGGACAGATACGCAGTATTTT. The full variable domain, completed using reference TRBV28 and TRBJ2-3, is DVKVTQSSRYLVKRTGEKVFLECVQDMDHENMFWYRQDPGLGLRLIYFSYDVKMKEKGDIPEGYSVSREKKERFSLILESASTNQTSMYLCASSFERVRTDTQYFGPGTRLTVL.

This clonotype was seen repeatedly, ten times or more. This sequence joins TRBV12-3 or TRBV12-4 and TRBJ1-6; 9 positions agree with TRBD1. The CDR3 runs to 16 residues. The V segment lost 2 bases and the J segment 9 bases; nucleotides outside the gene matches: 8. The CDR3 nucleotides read TGTGCCAGCAGTTTAAGGACAGGGGCAACGGGTTCACCCCTCCACTTT. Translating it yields CASSLRTGATGSPLHF.

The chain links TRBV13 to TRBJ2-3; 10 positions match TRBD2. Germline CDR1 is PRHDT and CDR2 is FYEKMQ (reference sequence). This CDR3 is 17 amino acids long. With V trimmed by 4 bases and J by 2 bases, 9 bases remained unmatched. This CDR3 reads CASSSFPSGGDTDTQYF. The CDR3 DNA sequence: TGTGCCAGCAGCTCGTTCCCTAGCGGGGGTGACACAGATACGCAGTATTTT.

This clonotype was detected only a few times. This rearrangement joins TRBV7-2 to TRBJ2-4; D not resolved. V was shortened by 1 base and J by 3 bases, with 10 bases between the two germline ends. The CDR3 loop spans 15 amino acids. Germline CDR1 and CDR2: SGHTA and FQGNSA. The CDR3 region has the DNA TGTGCCAGCAGCTTAGGCCTATCGGGCAAAAACATTCAGTACTTC. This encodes CASSLGLSGKNIQYF.